The sequence of this T cell receptor beta chain was determined in a study of T cell responses to AZD1222 COVID-19 vaccine. Findings and caveats of the study: Repertoires were collected only later (after the peak T cell response had occurred). The sample set comprised mostly white British donors with more females, and clonal diversity was possibly underestimated.

In regard to this clone: Its antigen is not identified.

Assay: immunoSEQ multiplex PCR; the TCRdb copy retains only in-frame clones and omits some. The data contain about 140,000 clones, 90% to 95% of them singletons. The length of the CDR3 is 15 residues. V shed 3 bases and J shed 8 bases, with 18 bases lying between them. Germline CDR1 KGHDR, CDR2 SFDVKD. This clonotype was obtained from an adult who received the AZD1222 COVID-19 vaccine. The chain links TRBV24-1 to TRBJ1-2; D may be TRBD1 (5 bases). Material: peripheral blood, obtained 28 days after the second AZD1222 dose. The CDR3 DNA is TGTGCCACCAGTGATGGAGAACAGGACCGAAACGGCTACACCTTC. It encodes CATSDGEQDRNGYTF.